Here is one T cell receptor beta chain with its context. Its specificity is unknown. The naive CD8 subset, CD45RO-negative cells positively selected for CCR7, excluded terminally differentiated effector memory CD45RA+ cells. Clones were read by immunoSEQ multiplex PCR, and TCRdb kept only the in-frame ones, dropping some. The data contain some 2,000,000 clones, approximately 94% of them singletons. These data originate in a study of shared clonotypes between healthy human individuals. Across the whole study: Per donor, three plates held CD4 naive cells, three held CD4 memory, two held CD8 naive and one held CD8 memory.

Study results and limitations: Estimated clonotype richness was generally higher in naive than memory subsets.

The J segment lost 4 bases and the V segment lost 3 bases, leaving 5 bases of the junction unmatched. This CDR3 is 15 amino acids long. Germline assignment: CDR1 SGDLS and CDR2 YYNGEE. The V call is TRBV9, the J call TRBJ2-3; 10 nucleotides agree with TRBD2. Sequencing input: naive CD8+ T cells sorted from blood. The source of this sequence is a man between 18 and 29 years old in good health. CDR3 protein: CASSASGSSADTQYF. DNA of the CDR3: TGTGCCAGCAGCGCTAGCGGGAGTTCCGCAGATACGCAGTATTTT.